This T cell receptor (beta chain) was sequenced in a study of preoperative IRX-2 immunotherapy in early breast cancer. Using immunoSEQ multiplex PCR, the repertoire was profiled, and TCRdb retains in-frame clones only, with some absent. Altogether tens of thousands of clones are present, 85% to 90% being singletons, with the ten largest covering 1.6%. Trimming left V 7 bases short and J 0 bases short, with 9 bases between. Germline loops: CDR1 MNHGY, CDR2 SAAAGT. CDR3 size: 13 residues. Treatment here: preoperative locoregional IRX-2 cytokine immunotherapy. Samples came from a phase Ib trial of preoperative locoregional IRX-2 cytokine immunotherapy.

The V gene is TRBV6-8, the J gene TRBJ1-1; perhaps TRBD1 as D (6 bases). The material sequenced was tumor tissue, taken after IRX-2 immunotherapy. This TCR came from a human donor with breast cancer. The CDR3 spells CASTRGLNTEAFF. For the CDR3, the DNA is TGTGCCAGCACCAGGGGTTTGAACACTGAAGCTTTCTTT.